This T cell receptor beta chain is drawn from a study of cytomegalovirus exposure and HLA in healthy donors. Overall study context: HLA-typed donors were the source of approximately 88 million unique TCRs held in an early data release.

Turning to this clone: Its specificity is not known.

The study ran its PCR with 60 Vbeta and 13 Jbeta primers. Only in-frame clones appear in the TCRdb table, and some are missing; sequencing was by immunoSEQ multiplex PCR. In the table there are fewer than 90,000 clones, roughly 80% of which are singletons. The study, taken as a whole, reports: More than 150 TCR beta chains were listed as cytomegalovirus-associated.

The material sequenced was PBMCs. The receptor's source is a man aged 25 to 45 in good health and CMV-seropositive.

For the CDR3, the DNA is TGTGCCATCAGTGAGCGGGACTACACAGATACGCAGTATTTT. Translation gives CAISERDYTDTQYF. The chain recombines TRBV10-3 with TRBJ2-3, with 7 bases lining up with TRBD2. This CDR3 is built from 14 residues. J gave up 2 bases and V 2 bases, and 1 base lay outside the gene matches. Germline assignment: CDR1 ENHRY and CDR2 SYGVKD.